The clone carrying this TCR beta chain was recorded at least ten times. Its antigen remains unknown. The sample originates from a study of T cells in Graves' hyperthyroidism and ophthalmopathy. Amplification of TCR beta CDR3 regions was performed using RNA transcripts as template. With the HTBI primer set, the TCR CDR3 went through a first round of RT-PCR. From the multiplex PCR reads, TCRdb called clonotypes with MiXCR, one entry per CDR3 protein. The table lists hundreds of thousands of distinct CDR3 sequences, 14% of them singletons. This CDR3 region has 13 residues. V was shortened by 5 bases and J by 8 bases, with 14 bases between the two germline ends. Germline CDR1 and CDR2: KGHDR and SFDVKD. Patients aged 18 to 65 had newly diagnosed hyperthyroidism that had lasted under 2 months. On the basis of clinical symptoms, serum thyroxine and TRAb, thyroid ultrasound and orbital computed tomography, diagnoses were made. The source of the PBMCs was 10 ml of fresh peripheral blood.

Study-level findings and limits: Expanded thyroid clonotypes (above 0.001) were mostly also found in blood.

This chain connects TRBV24-1 to TRBJ1-2; D might be TRBD1 (5 bases). The clonotype comes from a young woman with Graves' hyperthyroidism that later progressed to Graves' ophthalmopathy. The sample comprised blood. CDR3 nucleotide sequence: TGTGCCACCAGTGTAAGGGGTGTGAGCGGCTACACCTTC. Translating it yields CATSVRGVSGYTF.